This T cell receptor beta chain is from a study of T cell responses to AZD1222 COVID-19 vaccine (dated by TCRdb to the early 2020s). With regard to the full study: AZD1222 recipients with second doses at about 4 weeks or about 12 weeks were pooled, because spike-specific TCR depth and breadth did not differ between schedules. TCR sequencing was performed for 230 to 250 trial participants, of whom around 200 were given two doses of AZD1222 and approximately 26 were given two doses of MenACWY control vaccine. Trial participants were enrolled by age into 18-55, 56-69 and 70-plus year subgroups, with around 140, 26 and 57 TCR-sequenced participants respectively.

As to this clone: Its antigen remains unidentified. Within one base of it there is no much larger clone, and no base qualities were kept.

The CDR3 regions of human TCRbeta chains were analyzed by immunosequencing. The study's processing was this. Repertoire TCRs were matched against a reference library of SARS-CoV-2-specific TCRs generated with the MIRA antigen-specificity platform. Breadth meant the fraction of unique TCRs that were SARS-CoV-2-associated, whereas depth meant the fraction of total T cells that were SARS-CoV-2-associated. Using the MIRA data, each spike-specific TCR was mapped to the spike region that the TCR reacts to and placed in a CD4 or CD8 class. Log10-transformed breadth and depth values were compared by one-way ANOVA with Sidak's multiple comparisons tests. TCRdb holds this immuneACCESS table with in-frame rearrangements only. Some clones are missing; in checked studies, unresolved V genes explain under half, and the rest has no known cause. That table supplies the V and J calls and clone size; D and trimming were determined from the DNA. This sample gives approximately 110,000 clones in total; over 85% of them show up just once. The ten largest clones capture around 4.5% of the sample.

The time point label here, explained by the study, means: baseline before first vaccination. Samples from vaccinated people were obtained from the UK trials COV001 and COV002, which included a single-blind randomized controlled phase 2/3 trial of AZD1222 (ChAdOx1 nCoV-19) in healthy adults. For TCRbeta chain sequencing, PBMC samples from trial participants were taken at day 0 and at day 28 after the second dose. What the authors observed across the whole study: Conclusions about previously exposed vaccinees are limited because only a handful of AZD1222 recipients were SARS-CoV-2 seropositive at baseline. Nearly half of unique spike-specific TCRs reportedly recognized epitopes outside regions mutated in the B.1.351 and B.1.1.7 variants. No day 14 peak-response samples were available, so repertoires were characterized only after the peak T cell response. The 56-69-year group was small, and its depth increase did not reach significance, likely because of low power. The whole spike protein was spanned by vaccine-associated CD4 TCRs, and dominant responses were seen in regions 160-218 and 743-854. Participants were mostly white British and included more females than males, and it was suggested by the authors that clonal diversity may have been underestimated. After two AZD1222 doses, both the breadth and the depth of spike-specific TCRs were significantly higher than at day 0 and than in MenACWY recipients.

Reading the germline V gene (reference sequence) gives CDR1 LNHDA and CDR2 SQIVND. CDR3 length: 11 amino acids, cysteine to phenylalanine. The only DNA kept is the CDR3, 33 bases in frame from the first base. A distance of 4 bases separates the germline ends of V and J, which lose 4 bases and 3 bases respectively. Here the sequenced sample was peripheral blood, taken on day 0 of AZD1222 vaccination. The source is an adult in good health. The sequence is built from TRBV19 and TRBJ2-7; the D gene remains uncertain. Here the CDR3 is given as CASSRGYEQYF. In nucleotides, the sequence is TGTGCCAGTAGTAGGGGCTACGAGCAGTACTTC.